This TCR beta chain originates from a study of brain metastases from non-small cell lung cancer. In the case of this clone: Its cognate antigen is unknown.

The germline V and J ends were trimmed by 5 bases and 1 base, with 11 bases remaining between them. Germline V lookup: CDR1 SGHNT, CDR2 YENEEA. This CDR3 spans 14 amino acids. Study findings and constraints: T-cell infiltration was lower in brain metastases than primaries (P < 0.001). Brain metastases shared most TCR repertoire with primaries, with sparse T cells. Compared with their matched primary tumors, approximately 68% of brain metastases showed expanded T-cell clones.

Sequencing used immunoSEQ multiplex PCR; TCRdb keeps in-frame clones, though not all of them. The sample lists 4,000 to 4,500 clones; roughly 88% were seen once. This receptor was taken from a donor older than 35 with non-small cell lung cancer. The rearrangement links TRBV11-3 to TRBJ1-1; perhaps TRBD1 as D (5 bases). The sequencing input was primary lung tumor tissue. CDR3 nucleotide sequence: TGTGCCAGCAGCCCAGGACAAGAGAACACTGAAGCTTTCTTT. This sequence encodes CASSPGQENTEAFF.